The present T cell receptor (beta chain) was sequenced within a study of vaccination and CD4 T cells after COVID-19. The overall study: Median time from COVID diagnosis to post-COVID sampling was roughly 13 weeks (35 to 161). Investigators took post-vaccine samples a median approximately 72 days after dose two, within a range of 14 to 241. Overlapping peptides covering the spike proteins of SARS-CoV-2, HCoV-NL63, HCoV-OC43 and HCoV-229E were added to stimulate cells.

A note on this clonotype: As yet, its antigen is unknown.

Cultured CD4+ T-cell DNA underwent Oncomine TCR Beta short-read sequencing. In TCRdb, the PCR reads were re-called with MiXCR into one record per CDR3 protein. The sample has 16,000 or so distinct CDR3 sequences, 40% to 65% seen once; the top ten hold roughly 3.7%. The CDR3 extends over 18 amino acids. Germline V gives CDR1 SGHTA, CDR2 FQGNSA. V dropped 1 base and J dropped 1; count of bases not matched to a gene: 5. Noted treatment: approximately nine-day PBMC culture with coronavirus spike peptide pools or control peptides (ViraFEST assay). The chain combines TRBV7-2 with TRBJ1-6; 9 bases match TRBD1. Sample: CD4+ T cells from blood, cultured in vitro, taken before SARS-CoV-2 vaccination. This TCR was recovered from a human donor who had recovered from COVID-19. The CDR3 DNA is TGTGCCAGCAGCTTAGAGGGACAGGGCGAATCCTATAATTCACCCCTCCACTTT. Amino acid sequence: CASSLEGQGESYNSPLHF. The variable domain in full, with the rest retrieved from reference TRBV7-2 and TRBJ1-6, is GAGVSQSPSNKVTEKGKDVELRCDPISGHTALYWYRQSLGQGLEFLIYFQGNSAPDKSGLPSDRFSAERTGGSVSTLTIQRTQQEDSAVYLCASSLEGQGESYNSPLHFGNGTRLTVT.